The rows below give T cell receptor beta chains drawn from one sample of a study of cytomegalovirus exposure and HLA in healthy donors. Here immunoSEQ multiplex PCR was the method, and the copy in TCRdb shows in-frame clones only, minus some. The sample contains 130,000 or so clones, about four fifths of which appear only once. The sequenced material came from PBMCs. These receptors originate from a man in his late teens or twenties in good health and CMV-seropositive. Each CDR3 is given without its conserved first and last residue.

V gene: TRBV6-5; CDR3 protein: ASSYKGGQWEQY
V gene: TRBV28; CDR3 protein: ASSSRVAGNTIY
V gene: TRBV5-1; CDR3 protein: ASSLSGPYNEQF
V gene: TRBV19; CDR3 protein: ASSLGTESYEQY
V gene: TRBV18; CDR3 protein: ASSHPLQRETQY
V gene: TRBV2; CDR3 protein: ASSRTGIPTNTGELF
V gene: TRBV28; CDR3 protein: ASSFWGGTYEQY
V gene: TRBV28; CDR3 protein: ASSFPGQMITGELF
V gene: TRBV30; CDR3 protein: AWSARMSSYEQY
V gene: TRBV28; CDR3 protein: ASSLRGLGEQY
V gene: TRBV7-9; CDR3 protein: ASSLAQADTQY
V gene: TRBV28; CDR3 protein: ASSSQGAGAAGLSYGYT
V gene: TRBV7-9; CDR3 protein: ASSLDRGDEQY
V gene: TRBV9; CDR3 protein: ASSVGQGTSPGELF
V gene: TRBV4-1; CDR3 protein: ASSATGLGTDTQY
V gene: TRBV4-2; CDR3 protein: ASSPLQRTNTGELF
V gene: TRBV2; CDR3 protein: ARTGEAF
V gene: TRBV28; CDR3 protein: ASSPGQGRSQPQH
V gene: TRBV10-3; CDR3 protein: AMRARDTDYEQY
V gene: TRBV29-1; CDR3 protein: SVGPGNDHEQY
V gene: TRBV29-1; CDR3 protein: SVVTGVSNQPQH
V gene: TRBV27; CDR3 protein: ASSLSQTGGQPQH
V gene: TRBV2; CDR3 protein: ASSDGTGNLGTEAF
V gene: TRBV12-5; CDR3 protein: AARQGSSGANVLT
V gene: TRBV6-6; CDR3 protein: ASREGRAEAF
V gene: TRBV11-3; CDR3 protein: ASSLVLGLNTGELF
V gene: TRBV11-2; CDR3 protein: ASSVQGAPGTGELF
V gene: TRBV28; CDR3 protein: ASGQQGGSTAGGYT
V gene: TRBV30; CDR3 protein: AWSVADVRSYEQY
V gene: TRBV10-3; CDR3 protein: AIISSPGAGELF
V gene: TRBV2; CDR3 protein: ASSRTVPNEKLF
V gene: TRBV6-1; CDR3 protein: ASTRQASYEQY
V gene: TRBV18; CDR3 protein: ASSQGQHISYEQY
V gene: TRBV15; CDR3 protein: ATSRTGASDEQY
V gene: TRBV28; CDR3 protein: ASSFTGGGGPYNEQF
V gene: TRBV29-1; CDR3 protein: SVVGGLTEAF
V gene: TRBV28; CDR3 protein: ASSRRGTGELF
V gene: TRBV5-4; CDR3 protein: ASSFRRGTKQY
V gene: TRBV4-1; CDR3 protein: ASSQVLADPYNEQF
V gene: TRBV5-1; CDR3 protein: ASSPPIWGGQETQY
V gene: TRBV2; CDR3 protein: ASSEADWKLF
V gene: TRBV5-1; CDR3 protein: ASSSTQGAITEAF
V gene: TRBV13; CDR3 protein: ASSSLAVSGRPGETQY
V gene: TRBV5-6; CDR3 protein: ASSLMTVNTEAF
V gene: TRBV28; CDR3 protein: ASSLLDRERMQPQH
V gene: TRBV9; CDR3 protein: ASSLRDRGRDTQY
V gene: TRBV5-8; CDR3 protein: ASSSTGPGSGYT
V gene: TRBV29-1; CDR3 protein: SVEDRGYDGYT
V gene: TRBV18; CDR3 protein: ASSPGTVSYEQY
V gene: TRBV10-1; CDR3 protein: ASSGQGANYGYT
V gene: TRBV28; CDR3 protein: ASSLHSRSYEQY
V gene: TRBV2; CDR3 protein: ASSDMGQSSTYEQF
V gene: TRBV21-1; CDR3 protein: ASEDRITDTQY
V gene: TRBV10-2; CDR3 protein: ASRDRDNRNQPQH
V gene: TRBV6-6; CDR3 protein: ASRLAEGTEAF